The TCR beta chain under discussion was sequenced for a study of identical twins. The CDR3 sequence is 14 residues long. The V gene's germline CDR1 is DFQATT and CDR2 SNEGSKA (reference sequence). The V gene lost 3 bases and the J gene lost 8 bases, with 17 bases spanning the gap. TCRdb re-derived calls from the 5' RACE reads in MiXCR, one entry per CDR3 protein. The sample records 350,000 to 450,000 distinct CDR3 sequences, around a sixth being singletons. The rearrangement uses TRBV20-1 and TRBJ2-1, with a weak D call TRBD2 (6 bases). The specimen sequenced was naive T cells sorted from blood. This TCR was sampled from a man aged 45 to 65 in good health. The CDR3 region is CSASTLREWDEQFF. The CDR3 DNA reads as TGCAGTGCTAGTACGTTACGGGAGTGGGATGAGCAGTTCTTC.